Listed here are 30 T cell receptor beta chains from one sample, sequenced in a study of blood T cell repertoires in COVID-19. Produced via immunoSEQ multiplex PCR; TCRdb's table is partial and in-frame only. The table records around 64,000 clones, about 89% of them present only once. Sequenced sample: peripheral blood. Receptor source: a man aged 45-65 years with active COVID-19.

The CDR3 region is CATDRGTGELFF. The CDR3 region has the DNA TGTGCCACCGACAGAGGCACCGGGGAGCTGTTTTTT. V gene TRBV19 combines with J gene TRBJ2-2, with TRBD1 as a possible D gene (5 bases). V lost 10 bases and J 4 bases, leaving 10 bases between the germline ends. The length of the CDR3 is 12 residues. Per germline, CDR1 LNHDA and CDR2 SQIVND (reference sequence).

The chain employs TRBV9 and TRBJ2-1, with D perhaps TRBD2 (5 bases). V lost 0 bases and J lost 0, with 7 bases in between. Germline V lookup: CDR1 SGDLS, CDR2 YYNGEE. The CDR3 length is 15 residues. CDR3 residues: CASSVAAGSYNEQFF. CDR3 coding DNA: TGTGCCAGCAGCGTAGCTGCGGGCTCCTACAATGAGCAGTTCTTC.

This clone has just one count. This chain uses TRBV7-8 with TRBJ1-1, with D perhaps TRBD1 (6 bases). Per germline, CDR1 SGHVS and CDR2 FQNEAQ. The CDR3 runs to 16 residues. Trimming cost V 2 bases and J 4 bases, with 17 bases left between them. The DNA of the CDR3 is TGTGCCAGCAGCTTATTAGGGGTAGGGGGTTCCACTGAAGCTTTCTTT. It yields the protein CASSLLGVGGSTEAFF.

The genes are TRBV7-9 and TRBJ2-1; tentatively, D is TRBD2 (5 bases). V shed 9 bases and J shed 6 bases, with 15 bases lying between them. The germline gives CDR1 SEHNR, CDR2 FQNEAQ (reference sequence). This CDR3 is 13 amino acids long. CDR3 loop: CASSTGWGNEQFF. The CDR3 nucleotides are TGTGCCAGTAGTACGGGATGGGGCAATGAGCAGTTCTTC. The complete variable domain, with remaining parts taken from reference TRBV7-9 and TRBJ2-1, reads DTGVSQNPRHKITKRGQNVTFRCDPISEHNRLYWYRQTLGQGPEFLTYFQNEAQLEKSRLLSDRFSAERPKGSFSTLEIQRTEQGDSAMYLCASSTGWGNEQFFGPGTRLTVL.

V and J are TRBV24-1 and TRBJ2-1, with TRBD2 identical over 10 bases. Germline assignment: CDR1 KGHDR and CDR2 SFDVKD. Losses at the gene ends were 1 base for V and 3 bases for J; bases not matched to a gene: 8. The CDR3 is 18 residues long. CDR3 bases: TGTGCCACCAGTGATTTTAGCGGGAGGCCATCGGACTACAATGAGCAGTTCTTC. Amino acid sequence: CATSDFSGRPSDYNEQFF.

Note on this clone: The sample holds other DNA sequences that translate to the same CDR3. This chain links TRBV19 with TRBJ2-1, with 11 bases that match TRBD2. From germline, CDR1 is LNHDA and CDR2 SQIVND (reference sequence). V was pared by 3 bases and J by 3 bases, with 1 base of the junction left unmatched. The CDR3 has 15 amino acids. CDR3 protein: CASSIGTSGYNEQFF. Here the CDR3 DNA reads TGTGCCAGTAGTATTGGGACTAGCGGCTACAATGAGCAGTTCTTC.

This chain joins TRBV3-1 (or the pseudogene TRBV3-2) and TRBJ2-6; D may be TRBD2 (6 bases). CDR1 is LGHDT, CDR2 YNNKEL, per germline (reference sequence). The ends were cut back, 0 bases at V and 1 base at J, with 7 bases in the middle. The CDR3 extends over 16 amino acids. The CDR3 coding sequence is TGTGCCAGCAGCCAAGAGGGGGGTTCTGGGGCCAACGTCCTGACTTTC. It encodes CASSQEGGSGANVLTF.

This rearrangement joins TRBV11-3 to TRBJ2-3; D is possibly TRBD2 (6 bases). This CDR3 spans 16 amino acids. The germline CDR1 and CDR2 sequences are SGHNT and YENEEA. With 7 bases removed from V and 4 bases from J, the gap between germline ends came to 21 bases. Here the CDR3 DNA reads TGTGCCAGCACCGAATCTTCGGGACCGGGGGCAGATACGCAGTATTTT. Translating it yields CASTESSGPGADTQYF.

As regards this clone: Compared with germline, one end of the junction differs, possibly owing to a read error. The chain is built from TRBV5-1 and TRBJ2-2, with D possibly being TRBD1 (6 bases). CDR3 size: 17 residues. CDR1 is SGHRS, CDR2 YFSETQ, per germline. The CDR3 DNA follows: TGCGCCAGCAGCTTGGTAGGTACGACAGGACTCCACCGGGGAGCTGTTTTT. Translation: CASSLVGTTGLHRGAVF.

The chain uses TRBV7-9 and TRBJ2-5, with D unresolved. The germline V gene has CDR1 SEHNR and CDR2 FQNEAQ (reference sequence). The CDR3 totals 15 residues. V was clipped by 2 bases and J by 0 bases, with 10 bases between them. The CDR3 DNA reads as TGTGCCAGCAGCTTATCTCTCAGAAACCAAGAGACCCAGTACTTC. Translating gives CASSLSLRNQETQYF.

The chain carries TRBV12-5 and TRBJ1-2; possible D gene TRBD1, 6 bases. Trimming took 6 bases from V and 4 from J, leaving 18 bases between them. Germline-derived CDR1 and CDR2 are LGHNT and FRNRAP. The CDR3 runs 15 residues. CDR3 in DNA: TGTGCTAGTGGCTCTGGACAGTCCTTAGGCTATGGCTACACCTTC. Its protein product is CASGSGQSLGYGYTF. Looking up the rest from reference TRBV12-5 and TRBJ1-2 gives the full variable domain: DARVTQTPRHKVTEMGQEVTMRCQPILGHNTVFWYRQTMMQGLELLAYFRNRAPLDDSGMPKDRFSAEMPDATLATLKIQPSEPRDSAVYFCASGSGQSLGYGYTFGSGTRLTVV.

This chain joins TRBV19 and TRBJ2-2, with 7 bases that match TRBD2. Germline CDR1 and CDR2: LNHDA and SQIVND (reference sequence). This CDR3 contains 15 residues. After removal of 3 bases from V and 5 bases from J, the junction contained 6 bases not matched to a gene. The CDR3 protein is CASSIGTTRTGELFF. The CDR3 coding sequence is TGTGCCAGTAGTATTGGGACTACCAGGACCGGGGAGCTGTTTTTT.

V and J are TRBV24-1 and TRBJ2-4, with D unclear. CDR1 and CDR2 from the germline V gene are KGHDR and SFDVKD. The V end was cut by 12 bases, the J end by 0 bases, with 20 bases between. There are 16 residues in the CDR3. The chain's CDR3 is CAASDAQVLAKNIQYF. In nucleotides, the CDR3 is TGTGCCGCATCAGATGCTCAGGTGCTAGCCAAAAACATTCAGTACTTC.

The CDR3: CASSLAGSAGQQFF. The CDR3 nucleotides are TGTGCCAGCAGCTTAGCGGGATCAGCGGGACAGCAGTTCTTC. This sequence joins TRBV7-6 and TRBJ2-1, with 7 bases fitting TRBD2. The V segment lost 0 bases and the J segment 11 bases; nucleotides outside the gene matches: 7. The CDR3 runs 14 residues. Germline V lookup: CDR1 SGHVS, CDR2 FNYEAQ.

This clone was counted between two and nine times. The chain joins TRBV5-1 to TRBJ1-1; D is ambiguous. V shed 5 bases and J shed 0 bases, with 11 bases lying between them. Germline CDR1 and CDR2: SGHRS and YFSETQ. The CDR3 has 14 amino acids. The CDR3 is CASSLATMNTEAFF. The CDR3 nucleotides are TGCGCCAGCAGTTTAGCGACTATGAACACTGAAGCTTTCTTT.

The chain joins TRBV9 to TRBJ1-3; 7 bases are a match to TRBD1. With V trimmed by 0 bases and J by 4 bases, 1 base remained unmatched. Germline V CDR1 and CDR2: SGDLS, YYNGEE. The CDR3 runs to 14 residues. CDR3 sequence: CASSVEDRGNTIYF. In nucleotides, the CDR3 is TGTGCCAGCAGCGTAGAGGACAGGGGAAACACCATATATTTT. Complete variable domain (other parts from reference TRBV9 and TRBJ1-3): DSGVTQTPKHLITATGQRVTLRCSPRSGDLSVYWYQQSLDQGLQFLIQYYNGEERAKGNILERFSAQQFPDLHSELNLSSLELGDSALYFCASSVEDRGNTIYFGEGSWLTVV.

The rearrangement links TRBV9 to TRBJ2-7; TRBD2 matches 11 bases. The CDR3 extends over 16 amino acids. Germline V gives CDR1 SGDLS, CDR2 YYNGEE. V lost 3 bases to trimming and J lost 0 bases; unmatched junction nucleotides: 5. The CDR3 nucleotides read TGTGCCAGCAGCGCCAATAGCGGGAGGGACTCCTACGAGCAGTACTTC. It is translated as CASSANSGRDSYEQYF.

The chain employs TRBV28 and TRBJ1-1; D gene unclear. Germline V gene data show CDR1 as MDHEN and CDR2 as SYDVKM. The V gene lost 6 bases and the J gene lost 0 bases, with 11 bases spanning the gap. The length of the CDR3 is 14 residues. The CDR3 coding sequence is TGTGCCAGCAGGTGGCAGTACATGAACACTGAAGCTTTCTTT. Its protein is CASRWQYMNTEAFF.

This clone was detected a few times. The chain joins TRBV2 to TRBJ1-1, with D unresolved. CDR3 length: 13 residues. Germline-derived CDR1 and CDR2 are SNHLY and FYNNEI. The V gene lost 4 bases and the J gene lost 3 bases, with 9 bases spanning the gap. The CDR3 sequence: CASSAGLDTEAFF. CDR3 sequence (DNA): TGTGCCAGCAGTGCCGGGTTGGACACTGAAGCTTTCTTT.

This rearrangement joins TRBV10-3 to TRBJ2-5, with a possible D match to TRBD2 (6 bases). CDR3 length equals 13 residues. V was trimmed by 10 bases and J by 3 bases, leaving 15 bases between them. Germline V gene sequence: CDR1 ENHRY, CDR2 SYGVKD. The CDR3 DNA reads as TGTGCCAGCACGGCCGGGAGTAAAGAGACCCAGTACTTC. As protein: CASTAGSKETQYF.

The gene calls are TRBV6-5 and TRBJ1-5; TRBD1 agrees at 7 bases. Trimming at V came to 4 bases and at J to 2 bases, leaving 5 bases not matched to a gene. CDR1 and CDR2 (germline): MNHEY, SVGAGI. The CDR3 is 15 amino acids. CDR3 DNA: TGTGCCAGCAGTTTCGGTCAGGGGGGCAATCAGCCCCAGCATTTT. Its translation is CASSFGQGGNQPQHF.

The CDR3 protein is CASSQDSGKANEQFF. CDR3 DNA sequence: TGCGCCAGCAGCCAAGATAGCGGGAAGGCAAATGAGCAGTTCTTC. This sequence joins TRBV4-3 and TRBJ2-1; 8 nucleotides agree with TRBD2. This CDR3 region has 15 residues. CDR1 is LGHNA, CDR2 YSLEER, per germline. With V trimmed by 0 bases and J by 7 bases, 5 bases remained unmatched.

This sequence joins TRBV5-6 and TRBJ1-6, with a tentative D call TRBD1 (6 bases). Trimming left V 3 bases short and J 7 bases short, with 11 bases between. This CDR3 comprises 14 residues. In germline, CDR1 is SGHDT, CDR2 YYEEEE. The CDR3 DNA is TGTGCCAGCAGCTGGGAGGGACAAAATTCACCCCTCCACTTT. It is translated as CASSWEGQNSPLHF.

The chain employs TRBV9 and TRBJ2-1; weak D call: TRBD1 (6 bases). Germline values: CDR1 SGDLS, CDR2 YYNGEE. V lost 0 bases and J lost 2, with 9 bases in between. CDR3 length: 15 amino acids. CDR3: CASSVDGTPYNEQFF. Here the CDR3 DNA reads TGTGCCAGCAGCGTAGATGGGACACCCTACAATGAGCAGTTCTTC.

The J gene is TRBJ2-4, the V gene TRBV28; no firm D call. Per germline, CDR1 MDHEN and CDR2 SYDVKM. Trimming shortened V by 2 bases and J by 0 bases, and 8 bases separated the two germline ends. The CDR3 contains 15 residues. The CDR3 nucleotides read TGTGCCAGCAGTTTACATCGAGGAGCCAAAAACATTCAGTACTTC. Protein product: CASSLHRGAKNIQYF.

The J gene is TRBJ2-2, the V gene TRBV20-1; weak D call: TRBD2 (6 bases). The germline CDR1 and CDR2 sequences are DFQATT and SNEGSKA (reference sequence). CDR3 length: 14 amino acids. Trimming cost V 3 bases and J 2 bases, with 10 bases left between them. This CDR3 reads CSASYGSNTGELFF. DNA of the CDR3: TGCAGTGCTAGTTACGGGAGCAACACCGGGGAGCTGTTTTTT.

The genes are TRBV11-3 and TRBJ2-7, with 8 bases matching TRBD1. The J segment lost 5 bases and the V segment lost 2 bases, leaving 8 bases of the junction unmatched. In germline, CDR1 is SGHNT, CDR2 YENEEA. The CDR3 runs 15 residues. The CDR3 DNA reads TGTGCCAGCAGCTTAACAGGGGGGCCTGAAAACGAGCAGTACTTC. Its protein product is CASSLTGGPENEQYF.

The V call is TRBV6-6, the J call TRBJ1-1; 7 bases match TRBD1. CDR1 is MNHNY, CDR2 SVGAGI, per germline (reference sequence). The CDR3 totals 13 residues. V lost 8 bases, J lost 1 base, and 4 bases stayed unmatched. CDR3 coding DNA: TGTGCCAGCTCGGGACAGACGAACACTGAAGCTTTCTTT. This translates into CASSGQTNTEAFF.

The CDR3 coding sequence is TGCGCCAGCAGCCAAGGGGCTTTCTACGAGCAGTACTTC. This codes for CASSQGAFYEQYF. The rearrangement links TRBV4-1 to TRBJ2-7; D remains ambiguous. CDR1 and CDR2 (germline): MGHRA, YSYEKL. Trimming took 1 base from V and 3 from J, leaving 7 bases between them. The CDR3 has 13 residues.

The rearrangement uses TRBV21-1 and TRBJ2-2; no DNA check was done on the table's D call, TRBD1. TRBV21-1 is a pseudogene. The CDR3 extends over 17 amino acids. This CDR3 reads CASRNPRDRVRAGELFF. As DNA, the CDR3 is TGTGCCAGCCGCAACCCCCGTGACAGGGTCCGGGCCGGGGAGCTGTTTTTT.